The T cell receptor beta chain described here comes from a study of shared clonotypes between healthy human individuals. Whole-study context: The people who gave samples were two women and a few men aged 18 to 49.

The authors split each subset's genomic DNA evenly across several immunoSEQ plates. Sequencing was performed with immunoSEQ multiplex PCR; in TCRdb, only in-frame clones are kept and a portion is missing. This sample has about 960,000 clones, with about three quarters found just once. J gave up 4 bases and V 5 bases, and 5 bases lay outside the gene matches. CDR1 is SGHTS, CDR2 YDEGEE, per germline. This CDR3 contains 14 residues. This TCR was recovered from a man between 18 and 29 years old in good health. The chain links TRBV5-8 to TRBJ2-5; 10 bases are shared with TRBD1. The sample comprised memory CD4+ T cells sorted from blood. This sample's subset: CD45RA-negative fraction. Written as DNA, the CDR3 is TGTGCCAGCAGGAGAGGACAGGGGGGAGAGACCCAGTACTTC. It encodes CASRRGQGGETQYF. The whole variable domain, remainder taken from reference TRBV5-8 and TRBJ2-5, is EAGVTQSPTHLIKTRGQQATLRCSPISGHTSVYWYQQALGLGLQFLLWYDEGEERNRGNFPPRFSGRQFPNYSSELNVNALELEDSALYLCASRRGQGGETQYFGPGTRLLVL.